This T cell receptor beta chain was retrieved from a study of T cell responses to AZD1222 COVID-19 vaccine. The data were produced by immunoSEQ multiplex PCR, yet TCRdb's version contains in-frame clones alone and is incomplete. There are under 120,000 clones in the sample; more than 85% occur only once, and about 1.2% lies in the top ten. This clone was found once. The V gene lost 1 base and the J gene lost 1 base, with 11 bases spanning the gap. The CDR3 contains 15 residues. Germline V gene sequence: CDR1 SGHAT, CDR2 FQNNGV. Sequencing used peripheral blood, obtained on day 0 of AZD1222 vaccination. This chain uses TRBV11-2 with TRBJ2-7, with D unclear. This receptor was taken from an adult in good health. In DNA form, the CDR3 reads TGTGCCAGCAGCTTAGCGGGTCAGCCTTCCTACGAGCAGTACTTC. Protein sequence: CASSLAGQPSYEQYF.